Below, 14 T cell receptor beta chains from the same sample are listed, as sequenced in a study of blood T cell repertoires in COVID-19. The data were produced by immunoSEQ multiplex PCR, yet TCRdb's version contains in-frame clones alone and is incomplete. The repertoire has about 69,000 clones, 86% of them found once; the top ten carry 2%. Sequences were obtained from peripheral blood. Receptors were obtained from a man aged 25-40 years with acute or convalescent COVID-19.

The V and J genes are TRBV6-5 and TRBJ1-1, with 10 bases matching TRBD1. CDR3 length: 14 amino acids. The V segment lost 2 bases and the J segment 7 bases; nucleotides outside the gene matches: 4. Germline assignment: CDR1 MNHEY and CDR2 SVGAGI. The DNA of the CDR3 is TGTGCCAGCAGTTACCGGGACAGGGGTATTGAAGCTTTCTTT. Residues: CASSYRDRGIEAFF.

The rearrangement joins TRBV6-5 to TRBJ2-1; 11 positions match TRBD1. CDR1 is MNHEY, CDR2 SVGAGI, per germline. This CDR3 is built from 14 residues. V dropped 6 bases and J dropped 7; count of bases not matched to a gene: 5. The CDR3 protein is CASSTGQGGNEQFF. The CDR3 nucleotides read TGTGCCAGCAGCACGGGACAGGGGGGGAATGAGCAGTTCTTC.

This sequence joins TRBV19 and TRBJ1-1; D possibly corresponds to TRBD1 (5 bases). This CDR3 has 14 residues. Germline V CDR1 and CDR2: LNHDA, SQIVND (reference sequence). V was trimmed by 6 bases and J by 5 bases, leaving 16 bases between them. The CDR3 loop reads CASSRGGVGTEAFF. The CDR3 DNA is TGTGCCAGTAGCCGGGGGGGAGTGGGAACTGAAGCTTTCTTT.

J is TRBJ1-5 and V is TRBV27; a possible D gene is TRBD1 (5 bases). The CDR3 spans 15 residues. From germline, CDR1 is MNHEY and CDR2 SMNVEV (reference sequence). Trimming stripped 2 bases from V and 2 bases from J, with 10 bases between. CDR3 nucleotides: TGTGCCAGCAGTTTAGGTCCGGGGGGCAATCAGCCCCAGCATTTT. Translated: CASSLGPGGNQPQHF.

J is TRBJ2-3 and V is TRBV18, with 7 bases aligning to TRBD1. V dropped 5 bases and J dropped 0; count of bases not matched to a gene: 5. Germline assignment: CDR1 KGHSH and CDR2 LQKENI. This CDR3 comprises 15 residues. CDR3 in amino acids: CASSETGSSTDTQYF. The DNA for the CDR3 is TGTGCCAGCTCAGAGACAGGGTCTAGCACAGATACGCAGTATTTT.

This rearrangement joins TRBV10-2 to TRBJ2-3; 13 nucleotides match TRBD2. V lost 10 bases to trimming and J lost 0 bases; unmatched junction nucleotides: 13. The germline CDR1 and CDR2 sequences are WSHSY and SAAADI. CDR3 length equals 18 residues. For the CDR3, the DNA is TGCGCCACAACCGGAAGGACTAGCGGGGGATCTAGCACAGATACGCAGTATTTT. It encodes CATTGRTSGGSSTDTQYF.

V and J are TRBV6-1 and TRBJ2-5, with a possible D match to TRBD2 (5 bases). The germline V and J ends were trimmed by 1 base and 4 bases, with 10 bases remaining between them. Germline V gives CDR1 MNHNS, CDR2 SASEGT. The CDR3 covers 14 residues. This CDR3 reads CASSEVAEGETQYF. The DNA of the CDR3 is TGTGCCAGCAGTGAAGTGGCAGAGGGAGAGACCCAGTACTTC.

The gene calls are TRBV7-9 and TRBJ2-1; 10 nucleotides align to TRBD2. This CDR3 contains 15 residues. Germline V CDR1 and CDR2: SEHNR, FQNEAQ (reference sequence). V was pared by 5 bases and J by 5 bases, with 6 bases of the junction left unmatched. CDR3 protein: CASSLGTSADNEQFF. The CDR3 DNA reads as TGTGCCAGCAGCCTGGGGACTAGCGCCGACAATGAGCAGTTCTTC.

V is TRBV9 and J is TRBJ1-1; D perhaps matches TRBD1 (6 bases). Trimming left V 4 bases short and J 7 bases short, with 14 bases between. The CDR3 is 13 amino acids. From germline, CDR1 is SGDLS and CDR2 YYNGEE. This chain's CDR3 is CASSLRDNGEAFF. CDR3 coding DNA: TGTGCCAGCAGCCTCCGGGACAACGGTGAAGCTTTCTTT.

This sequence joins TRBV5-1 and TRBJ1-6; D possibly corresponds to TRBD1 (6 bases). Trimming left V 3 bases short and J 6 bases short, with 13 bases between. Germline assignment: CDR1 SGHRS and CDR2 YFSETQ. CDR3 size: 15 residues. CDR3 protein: CASSYQTGGNSPLHF. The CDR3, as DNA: TGCGCCAGCAGCTATCAGACAGGCGGTAATTCACCCCTCCACTTT.

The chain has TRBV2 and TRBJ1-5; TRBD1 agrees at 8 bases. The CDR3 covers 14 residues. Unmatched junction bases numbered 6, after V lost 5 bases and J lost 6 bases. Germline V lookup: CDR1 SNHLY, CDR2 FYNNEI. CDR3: CASSRQGAGQPQHF. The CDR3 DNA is TGTGCCAGCAGTCGGCAGGGGGCCGGTCAGCCCCAGCATTTT.

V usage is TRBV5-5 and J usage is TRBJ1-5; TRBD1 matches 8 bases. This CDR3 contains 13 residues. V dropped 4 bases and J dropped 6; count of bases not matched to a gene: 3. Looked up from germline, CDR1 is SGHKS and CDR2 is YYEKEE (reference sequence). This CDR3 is CASSLGQGQPQHF. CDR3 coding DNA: TGTGCCAGCAGCCTAGGACAGGGTCAGCCCCAGCATTTT.

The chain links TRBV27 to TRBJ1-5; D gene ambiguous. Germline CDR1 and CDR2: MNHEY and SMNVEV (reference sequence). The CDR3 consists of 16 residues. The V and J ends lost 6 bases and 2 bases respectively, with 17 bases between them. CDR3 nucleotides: TGTGCCAGCAGGAGGCAGCCTACTAAGGGCAATCAGCCCCAGCATTTT. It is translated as CASRRQPTKGNQPQHF.

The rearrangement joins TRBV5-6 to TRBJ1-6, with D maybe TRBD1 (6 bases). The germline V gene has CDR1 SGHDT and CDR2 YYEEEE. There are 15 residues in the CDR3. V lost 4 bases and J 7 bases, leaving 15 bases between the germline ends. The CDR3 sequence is CASSGRAGANSPLHF. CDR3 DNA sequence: TGTGCCAGCAGCGGTAGGGCAGGGGCAAATTCACCCCTCCACTTT.